One and the same sample provided the 20 T cell receptor beta chains below, sequenced in a study of a mutant IDH1 vaccine in newly diagnosed glioma. Time point reported: baseline, week 1 (first vaccination visit). The treatment was: pre-vaccination baseline after standard-of-care therapy. Profiled with immunoSEQ multiplex PCR; TCRdb holds only in-frame clones, not every one. The table shows some 67,000 clones, with 65% to 85% occurring only once. The sequencing used peripheral blood mononuclear cells (PBMCs), collected from a glioma patient treated with radiotherapy, temozolomide or both. Receptor source: a woman aged 18-30 years with glioma. Some clones in this sample may be carry-over from other donors' samples.

The genes are TRBV5-1 and TRBJ2-5; a weak D match, TRBD2 (6 bases). Trimming removed 3 bases at V and 2 bases at J, with 20 bases between. The CDR3 spans 17 residues. Per germline, CDR1 SGHRS and CDR2 YFSETQ. This chain's CDR3 is CASSSRRSGSPQETQYF. In DNA, the CDR3 is TGCGCCAGCAGCTCGAGGCGGAGCGGGTCCCCTCAAGAGACCCAGTACTTC.

This clone was recorded once. V usage is TRBV7-2 and J usage is TRBJ2-3; D is possibly TRBD1 (5 bases). The CDR3 contains 14 residues. Germline CDR1 and CDR2: SGHTA and FQGNSA. V lost 1 base and J lost 5, with 10 bases in between. The CDR3 DNA sequence: TGTGCCAGCAGCTTAGGACAGCCAGGAGATACGCAGTATTTT. As protein: CASSLGQPGDTQYF.

This rearrangement joins TRBV4-3 to TRBJ2-3, with 11 bases that match TRBD2. V lost 5 bases and J lost 0; bases outside the gene matches: 4. Germline V gene data show CDR1 as LGHNA and CDR2 as YSLEER. This CDR3 is 16 amino acids long. Here the CDR3 reads CASSVLAGGSTDTQYF. CDR3 bases: TGCGCCAGCAGCGTTTTAGCGGGGGGGAGCACAGATACGCAGTATTTT.

A single count supports this clone. The chain recombines TRBV27 with TRBJ1-1, with TRBD1 as a possible D gene (5 bases). V lost 3 bases and J lost 4, with 12 bases in between. The germline V gene has CDR1 MNHEY and CDR2 SMNVEV (reference sequence). The CDR3 loop spans 14 amino acids. The CDR3 coding sequence is TGTGCCAGCAGTTTGCAGGGCGGCGGCACTGAAGCTTTCTTT. Its protein product is CASSLQGGGTEAFF.

J is TRBJ2-7 and V is TRBV15, with no clear D. Germline V gene sequence: CDR1 LNHNV, CDR2 YYDKDF (reference sequence). The length of the CDR3 is 12 residues. V dropped 0 bases and J dropped 5 bases, with 5 bases sitting between them. CDR3 amino acids: CATSRDRNEQYF. DNA for the CDR3: TGTGCCACCAGCAGAGATAGGAACGAGCAGTACTTC. The full variable domain, completed using reference TRBV15 and TRBJ2-7, is DAMVIQNPRYQVTQFGKPVTLSCSQTLNHNVMYWYQQKSSQAPKLLFHYYDKDFNNEADTPDNFQSRRPNTSFCFLDIRSPGLGDTAMYLCATSRDRNEQYFGPGTRLTVT.

This chain uses TRBV27 with TRBJ1-3, with D maybe TRBD1 (6 bases). The germline V and J ends were trimmed by 0 bases and 9 bases, with 9 bases remaining between them. The CDR3 loop spans 13 amino acids. CDR1 MNHEY and CDR2 SMNVEV come from the germline V gene (reference sequence). The CDR3, as DNA: TGTGCCAGCAGTTTATCAGGGGGAGGCACCATATATTTT. It codes for CASSLSGGGTIYF.

This chain connects TRBV9 to TRBJ2-7; tentatively, D is TRBD1 (5 bases). This CDR3 is 13 amino acids long. In germline, CDR1 is SGDLS, CDR2 YYNGEE. V lost 0 bases, J lost 7 bases, and 11 bases lay in between. The CDR3 here is CASSVVSGPEQYF. The CDR3 coding sequence is TGTGCCAGCAGCGTAGTCTCAGGGCCGGAGCAGTACTTC. Full variable domain (rest looked up from reference TRBV9 and TRBJ2-7): DSGVTQTPKHLITATGQRVTLRCSPRSGDLSVYWYQQSLDQGLQFLIQYYNGEERAKGNILERFSAQQFPDLHSELNLSSLELGDSALYFCASSVVSGPEQYFGPGTRLTVT.

The rearrangement links TRBV2 to TRBJ2-3; D not certain. The length of the CDR3 is 12 residues. Trimming left V 10 bases short and J 4 bases short, with 12 bases between. Germline lookup yields CDR1 SNHLY and CDR2 FYNNEI. The CDR3 loop reads CATVGLSDTQYF. The CDR3 DNA is TGTGCCACCGTGGGGTTATCAGATACGCAGTATTTT.

V is TRBV15 and J is TRBJ2-5; 12 nucleotides align to TRBD2. This CDR3 is built from 15 residues. V lost 5 bases and J lost 3; bases outside the gene matches: 4. Germline lookup yields CDR1 LNHNV and CDR2 YYDKDF (reference sequence). This chain's CDR3 is CATSPRLAGEETQYF. In nucleotides, the CDR3 is TGTGCCACCAGCCCCCGACTAGCGGGGGAAGAGACCCAGTACTTC.

The chain combines TRBV7-9 with TRBJ1-6, with D hard to call. The V end lost 3 bases, the J end lost 7 bases, and 16 bases lay between the germline ends. The CDR3 is made up of 16 amino acids. CDR1 SEHNR and CDR2 FQNEAQ come from the germline V gene (reference sequence). The CDR3 sequence: CASSFIQQVGNSPLHF. The CDR3 nucleotides read TGTGCCAGCAGCTTCATACAGCAGGTCGGGAATTCACCCCTCCACTTT.

The chain joins TRBV4-3 to TRBJ1-2; 8 bases match TRBD1. V lost 4 bases and J lost 2; bases outside the gene matches: 3. The CDR3 is made up of 14 amino acids. CDR1 is LGHNA and CDR2 is YSLEER in the germline V gene. CDR3 sequence (DNA): TGCGCCAGCAGCCTAGGACAGGGAAACTATGGCTACACCTTC. It encodes CASSLGQGNYGYTF.

The rearrangement uses TRBV2 and TRBJ1-2; maybe TRBD1 (6 bases). The CDR3 totals 15 residues. V was trimmed by 8 bases and J by 4 bases, leaving 20 bases between them. Per the germline V gene, CDR1 is SNHLY and CDR2 is FYNNEI. CDR3 DNA sequence: TGTGCCAGCGGGAATGATGGGGGGCTCGGCTATGGCTACACCTTC. It encodes CASGNDGGLGYGYTF.

The chain joins TRBV4-1 to TRBJ2-1; a weak D match, TRBD1 (5 bases). The V gene lost 0 bases and the J gene lost 10 bases, with 16 bases spanning the gap. CDR3 length equals 15 residues. CDR1 MGHRA and CDR2 YSYEKL come from the germline V gene. This chain's CDR3 is CASSQDAAGRREQFF. The DNA for the CDR3 is TGCGCCAGCAGCCAAGATGCGGCAGGGCGGCGCGAGCAGTTCTTC.

This chain uses TRBV30 with TRBJ2-5; D is undetermined. V shed 0 bases and J shed 7 bases, with 12 bases lying between them. In germline, CDR1 is GTSNPN, CDR2 SVGIG (reference sequence). The CDR3 is 13 residues long. Here the CDR3 reads CAWSVPLLGTQYF. For the CDR3, the DNA is TGTGCCTGGAGTGTTCCCCTCCTGGGGACCCAGTACTTC.

The chain combines TRBV27 with TRBJ1-1; D ambiguous. V dropped 6 bases and J dropped 9 bases, with 14 bases sitting between them. The CDR3 totals 12 residues. The germline gives CDR1 MNHEY, CDR2 SMNVEV (reference sequence). CDR3 loop: CASRTGLFKAFF. In DNA form, the CDR3 reads TGTGCCAGCAGAACCGGACTGTTTAAAGCTTTCTTT.

CDR3: CASSVTGGSGGQNSPLHF. For the CDR3, the DNA is TGTGCCAGCAGCGTCACGGGGGGTTCGGGTGGCCAGAATTCACCCCTCCACTTT. The rearrangement uses TRBV9 and TRBJ1-6, with D possibly TRBD1 on 5 matching bases. The ends were cut back, 2 bases at V and 7 bases at J, with 22 bases in the middle. Germline assignment: CDR1 SGDLS and CDR2 YYNGEE. The CDR3 contains 18 residues.

The rearrangement joins TRBV5-1 to TRBJ1-1; TRBD1 matches 7 bases. Trimming at V came to 3 bases and at J to 1 base, leaving 6 bases not matched to a gene. The CDR3 has 15 amino acids. Germline V gene data show CDR1 as SGHRS and CDR2 as YFSETQ. The CDR3 spells CASSSRDRQNTEAFF. The CDR3 DNA sequence: TGCGCCAGCAGCTCGAGGGACAGACAGAACACTGAAGCTTTCTTT. Combining the CDR3 with reference TRBV5-1 and TRBJ1-1 gives the whole variable domain KAGVTQTPRYLIKTRGQQVTLSCSPISGHRSVSWYQQTPGQGLQFLFEYFSETQRNKGNFPGRFSGRQFSNSRSEMNVSTLELGDSALYLCASSSRDRQNTEAFFGQGTRLTVV.

The CDR3 is CASSVQGANTGELFF. The CDR3 DNA sequence: TGTGCCAGTAGTGTACAGGGGGCCAACACCGGGGAGCTGTTTTTT. V and J are TRBV19 and TRBJ2-2, with 9 nucleotides matching TRBD1. There are 15 residues in the CDR3. Unmatched junction bases numbered 3, after V lost 5 bases and J lost 2 bases. Per the germline V gene, CDR1 is LNHDA and CDR2 is SQIVND (reference sequence).

The chain combines TRBV5-5 with TRBJ1-3; 7 bases line up with TRBD1. Trimming cost V 4 bases and J 1 base; bases outside gene matches: 8. The CDR3 consists of 16 residues. The V gene's germline CDR1 is SGHKS and CDR2 YYEKEE (reference sequence). This chain's CDR3 is CASSRDSKVSGNTIYF. For the CDR3, the DNA is TGTGCCAGCAGCCGGGACAGCAAGGTGTCTGGAAACACCATATATTTT.

CDR3 loop: CATYGTFEGGNSPLHF. DNA of the CDR3: TGTGCCACCTACGGGACTTTCGAAGGCGGTAATTCACCCCTCCACTTT. This sequence joins TRBV15 and TRBJ1-6; D may be TRBD1 (5 bases). The CDR3 is made up of 16 amino acids. V was cut by 8 bases and J by 6 bases, with 20 bases left in between. Germline loops: CDR1 LNHNV, CDR2 YYDKDF (reference sequence). Variable domain in full (rest from reference TRBV15 and TRBJ1-6): DAMVIQNPRYQVTQFGKPVTLSCSQTLNHNVMYWYQQKSSQAPKLLFHYYDKDFNNEADTPDNFQSRRPNTSFCFLDIRSPGLGDTAMYLCATYGTFEGGNSPLHFGNGTRLTVT.